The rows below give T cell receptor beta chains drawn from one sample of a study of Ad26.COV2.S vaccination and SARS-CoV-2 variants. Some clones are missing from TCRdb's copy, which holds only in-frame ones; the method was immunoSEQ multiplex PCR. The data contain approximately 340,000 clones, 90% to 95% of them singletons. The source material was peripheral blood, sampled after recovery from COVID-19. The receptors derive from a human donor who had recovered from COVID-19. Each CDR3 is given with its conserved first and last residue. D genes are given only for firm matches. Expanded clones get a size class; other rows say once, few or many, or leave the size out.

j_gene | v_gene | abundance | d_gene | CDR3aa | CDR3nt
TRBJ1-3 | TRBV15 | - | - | CATSGGYRDTGNTIYF | TGTGCCACCAGCGGGGGATACCGGGACACTGGAAACACCATATATTTT
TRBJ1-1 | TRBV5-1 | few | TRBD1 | CASSFQGVDTEAFF | TGCGCCAGCAGCTTCCAGGGGGTGGACACTGAAGCTTTCTTT
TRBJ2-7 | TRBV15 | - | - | CATSRHLSSYEQYF | TGTGCCACCAGCAGACACCTGAGCTCCTACGAGCAGTACTTC
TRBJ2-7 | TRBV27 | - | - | CASSLGQAVYEQYF | TGTGCCAGCAGTTTAGGGCAAGCGGTCTACGAGCAGTACTTC
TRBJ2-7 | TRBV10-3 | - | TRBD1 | CAISDNRGNSYEQYF | TGTGCCATCAGTGACAACAGGGGGAACTCCTACGAGCAGTACTTC
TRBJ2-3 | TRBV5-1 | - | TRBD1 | CASGRQGTGSTDTQYF | TGCGCCAGCGGACGACAGGGAACGGGTTCGACAGATACGCAGTATTTT
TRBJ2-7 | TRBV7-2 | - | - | CASSLAWGPPYEQYF | TGTGCCAGCAGCTTAGCGTGGGGACCTCCCTACGAGCAGTACTTC
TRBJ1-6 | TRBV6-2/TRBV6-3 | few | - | CASSNKGDPYNSPLHF | TGTGCCAGCAGCAACAAAGGTGACCCCTATAATTCACCCCTCCACTTT
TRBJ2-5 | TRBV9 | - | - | CASSSQGLGTQYF | TGTGCCAGCAGCTCACAGGGTCTAGGGACCCAGTACTTC
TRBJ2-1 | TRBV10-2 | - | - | CASSESWGYEQFF | TGCGCCAGCAGTGAGTCGTGGGGATATGAGCAGTTCTTC
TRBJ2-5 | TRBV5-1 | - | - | CASSLGSGTETQYF | TGCGCCAGCAGCTTGGGATCCGGGACGGAGACCCAGTACTTC
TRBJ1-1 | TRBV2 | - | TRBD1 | CATPGGANTEAFF | TGTGCCACCCCAGGGGGCGCGAACACTGAAGCTTTCTTT
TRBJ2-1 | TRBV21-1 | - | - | CASSIIDPGQNPAEQFF | TGTGCCAGCAGCATTATTGACCCGGGACAGAACCCGGCCGAGCAGTTCTTC
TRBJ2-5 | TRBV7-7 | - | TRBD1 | CASSLGTGQETQYF | TGTGCTAGCAGCCTAGGGACAGGGCAAGAGACCCAGTACTTC
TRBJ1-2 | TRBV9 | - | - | CASSVGPARNYGYTF | TGTGCCAGCAGCGTAGGGCCAGCAAGAAACTATGGCTACACCTTC
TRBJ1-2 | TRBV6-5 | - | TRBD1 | CASSYSGGRGRVGYTF | TGTGCCAGCAGTTACTCGGGTGGCAGGGGGCGAGTGGGCTACACCTTC
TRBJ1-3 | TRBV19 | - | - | CASSMTARGGNTIYF | TGTGCCAGTAGTATGACAGCGCGTGGAGGGAACACCATATATTTT
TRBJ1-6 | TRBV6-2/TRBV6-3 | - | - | CASSYGLNSPLHF | TGTGCCAGCAGTTACGGGCTCAATTCACCCCTCCACTTT
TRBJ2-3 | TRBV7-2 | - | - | CASSARSTQYF | TGTGCCAGCAGCGCACGCTCTACGCAGTATTTT
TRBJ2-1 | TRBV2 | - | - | CASSPGGGNEQFF | TGTGCCAGCAGCCCGGGTGGGGGCAATGAGCAGTTCTTC
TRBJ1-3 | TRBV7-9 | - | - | CASSLKARSGNTIYF | TGTGCCAGCAGCTTAAAGGCCAGGTCTGGAAACACCATATATTTT
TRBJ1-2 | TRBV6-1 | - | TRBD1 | CASSEGQGVGLYGYTF | TGTGCCAGCAGTGAGGGACAGGGGGTAGGTCTCTATGGCTACACCTTC
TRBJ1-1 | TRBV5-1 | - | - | CASSLQGLMNTEAFF | TGCGCCAGCAGCTTGCAGGGACTCATGAACACTGAAGCTTTCTTT
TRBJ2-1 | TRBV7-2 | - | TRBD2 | CASSLVRGGLNEQFF | TGTGCCAGCAGCTTAGTTCGGGGGGGCCTCAATGAGCAGTTCTTC
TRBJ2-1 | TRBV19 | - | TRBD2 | CASSILAGHYNEQFF | TGTGCCAGTAGTATTCTAGCGGGGCACTACAATGAGCAGTTCTTC
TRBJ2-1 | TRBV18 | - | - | CASSPRAGNVYNEQFF | TGTGCCAGCTCACCGAGGGCGGGAAACGTCTACAATGAGCAGTTCTTC
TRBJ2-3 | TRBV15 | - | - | CATSRDTPDTQYF | TGTGCCACCAGCAGAGACACCCCAGATACGCAGTATTTT
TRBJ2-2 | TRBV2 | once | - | CASSEVGHTGELFF | TGTGCCAGCAGTGAAGTTGGGCACACCGGGGAGCTGTTTTTT
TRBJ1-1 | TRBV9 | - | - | CASSEIGTPEAFF | TGTGCCAGCAGTGAGATCGGGACACCTGAAGCTTTCTTT
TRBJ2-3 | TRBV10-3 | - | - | CAIRRQGGTTDTQYF | TGTGCCATCAGGCGGCAGGGTGGTACGACAGATACGCAGTATTTT
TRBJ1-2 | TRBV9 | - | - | CASRDRYGYTF | TGTGCCAGCCGGGATCGCTATGGCTACACCTTC
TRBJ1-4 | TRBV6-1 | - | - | CASSKGGLREKLFF | TGTGCCAGCTCCAAGGGGGGATTAAGGGAAAAACTGTTTTTT
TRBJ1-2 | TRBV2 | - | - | CASSPTGVYGYTF | TGTGCCAGCAGCCCGACGGGGGTTTATGGCTACACCTTC
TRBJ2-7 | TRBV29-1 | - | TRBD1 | CSVWTGSIYEQYF | TGCAGCGTTTGGACAGGGAGTATCTACGAGCAGTACTTC
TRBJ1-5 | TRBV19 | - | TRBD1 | CASSILLTGSQPQHF | TGTGCCAGTAGTATATTATTGACAGGGAGTCAGCCCCAGCATTTT
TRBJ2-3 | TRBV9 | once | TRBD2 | CASSVESSGPTDTQYF | TGTGCCAGCAGCGTAGAGTCTAGCGGACCTACAGATACGCAGTATTTT
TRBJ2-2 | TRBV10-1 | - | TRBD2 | CASSPRGKRGAGELFF | TGCGCCAGCAGCCCCCGGGGCAAGCGGGGGGCCGGGGAGCTGTTTTTT
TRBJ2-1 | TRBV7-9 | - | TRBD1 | CASSFALGQGPNEQFF | TGTGCCAGCAGTTTCGCTCTGGGACAGGGTCCCAATGAGCAGTTCTTC
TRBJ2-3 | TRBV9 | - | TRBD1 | CASSLSAGGKRTDTQYF | TGTGCCAGCAGCCTCAGCGCAGGGGGAAAACGGACAGATACGCAGTATTTT
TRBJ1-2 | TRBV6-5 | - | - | CASSYGETFAGYTF | TGTGCCAGCAGTTACGGAGAGACCTTCGCTGGCTACACCTTC
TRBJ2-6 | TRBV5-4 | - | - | CASSLNSASPSGANVLTF | TGTGCCAGCAGCTTGAACAGTGCATCACCTTCTGGGGCCAACGTCCTGACTTTC
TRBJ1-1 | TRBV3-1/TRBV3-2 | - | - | CASSQVITEAFF | TGTGCCAGCAGCCAAGTGATTACTGAAGCTTTCTTT
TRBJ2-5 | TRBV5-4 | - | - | CATSGQGPPRGETQYF | TGTGCCACCTCAGGTCAGGGACCGCCGCGGGGAGAGACCCAGTACTTC
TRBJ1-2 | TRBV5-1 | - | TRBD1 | CASSLKGADYGYTF | TGCGCCAGCAGCTTGAAGGGGGCGGACTATGGCTACACCTTC
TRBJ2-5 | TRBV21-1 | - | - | CASSRGQVQETQYF | TGTGCCAGCAGCAGGGGGCAGGTTCAAGAGACCCAGTACTTC
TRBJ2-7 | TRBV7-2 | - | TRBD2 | CASSLSAGGILYEQYF | TGTGCCAGCAGCTTATCCGCGGGAGGGATTCTCTACGAGCAGTACTTC
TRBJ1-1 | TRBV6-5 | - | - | CASSSNRRNTEAFF | TGTGCCAGCAGTTCGAACAGGAGGAACACTGAAGCTTTCTTT
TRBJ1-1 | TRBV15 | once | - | CATSTGWGILTPFEAFF | TGTGCCACCAGTACCGGGTGGGGGATCCTTACCCCGTTTGAGGCTTTCTTT
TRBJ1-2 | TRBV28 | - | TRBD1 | CASSLRLGSGGQGDGYTF | TGTGCCAGCAGTTTACGTTTGGGGTCAGGGGGACAGGGCGATGGCTACACCTTC
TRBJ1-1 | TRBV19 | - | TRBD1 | CASSGTGQLDRTEAFF | TGTGCCAGTAGCGGGACAGGGCAGTTGGATCGCACTGAAGCTTTCTTT
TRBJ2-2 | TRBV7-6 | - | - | CASSLTRESTGELFF | TGTGCCAGCAGCTTAACCCGGGAGAGCACCGGGGAGCTGTTTTTT
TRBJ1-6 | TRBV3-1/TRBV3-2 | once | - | CASSQVRASPLHF | TGTGCCAGCAGCCAAGTGAGGGCTTCACCCCTCCACTTT
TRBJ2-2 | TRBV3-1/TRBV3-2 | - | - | CASSHPEGGAHTGELFF | TGTGCCAGCAGCCACCCGGAGGGGGGGGCCCACACCGGAGAGCTGTTTTTT
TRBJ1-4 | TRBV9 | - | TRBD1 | CASSVVGQVGNEKLFF | TGTGCCAGCAGCGTAGTCGGACAGGTCGGTAATGAAAAACTGTTTTTT